The 9 T cell receptor beta chains below were found in one sample sequenced in a study of a mutant IDH1 vaccine in newly diagnosed glioma (dated by TCRdb to about 2021). These receptors' targets are unknown. Libraries were made using the immunoSEQ multiplex PCR assay. TCRdb took over this immuneACCESS table, retaining in-frame rearrangements with V and J assigned. Such tables are incomplete; in checked studies, under half of the missing clones stem from an unresolved V gene, and the remainder is unexplained. In this sample the table shows 45,000 to 65,000 clones, almost 65% of which occur a single time. The top ten clonotypes cover 4% to 5.5% of the sample. In light of the paper, this sample's time point label describes: week 47, end of study. Each vaccine dose was 300 ug of a 20-mer mutant IDH1 peptide in Montanide, given subcutaneously with topical imiquimod. The sample consisted of peripheral blood mononuclear cells (PBMCs), taken from a glioma patient whose treatment included an IDH1 peptide vaccine. The origin of the receptors is a man aged 40-50 years with glioma. Some clones in this sample may be carry-over from other donors' samples.

This chain uses TRBV5-1 with TRBJ1-2, with D tentatively TRBD1 (5 bases). V was cut by 1 base and J by 7 bases, with 14 bases left in between. This CDR3 is built from 14 residues. Germline loops: CDR1 SGHRS, CDR2 YFSETQ. The CDR3 region is CASSLITTGGGYTF. CDR3 nucleotide sequence: TGCGCCAGCAGCTTGATAACTACAGGAGGTGGCTACACCTTC.

The chain is built from TRBV7-8 and TRBJ1-5; possible D gene TRBD1, 5 bases. This CDR3 has 16 residues. The V gene's germline CDR1 is SGHVS and CDR2 FQNEAQ. The ends were cut back, 2 bases at V and 2 bases at J, with 13 bases in the middle. CDR3 DNA sequence: TGTGCCAGCAGCTTAATCGGGGGTTCGGGCAATCAGCCCCAGCATTTT. Its translation is CASSLIGGSGNQPQHF.

The chain joins TRBV19 to TRBJ1-5; D gene ambiguous. Germline V gives CDR1 LNHDA, CDR2 SQIVND (reference sequence). V was trimmed by 10 bases and J by 0 bases, leaving 13 bases between them. The length of the CDR3 is 14 residues. DNA for the CDR3: TGTGCCACGGCCCCTTTGGGTAGCAATCAGCCCCAGCATTTT. Its protein is CATAPLGSNQPQHF.

This clone was seen more than once but under ten times. The chain is built from TRBV5-5 and TRBJ2-3; D is perhaps TRBD1 (5 bases). The length of the CDR3 is 17 residues. From germline, CDR1 is SGHKS and CDR2 YYEKEE (reference sequence). Trimming left V 2 bases short and J 0 bases short, with 16 bases between. This CDR3 reads CASSLGYLGLSTDTQYF. The CDR3 DNA is TGTGCCAGCAGCTTAGGGTATTTGGGGCTAAGCACAGATACGCAGTATTTT.

This clone was seen only a few times. The chain joins TRBV9 to TRBJ1-2; a weak D match, TRBD1 (5 bases). Germline assignment: CDR1 SGDLS and CDR2 YYNGEE. Trimming removed 0 bases at V and 5 bases at J, with 14 bases between. The CDR3 runs to 15 residues. CDR3 sequence (DNA): TGTGCCAGCAGCGTAGAAGCCGCAGGGATGTATGGCTACACCTTC. Its translation is CASSVEAAGMYGYTF.

J is TRBJ2-7 and V is TRBV5-4, with TRBD2 as a possible D gene (5 bases). CDR3 size: 13 residues. Trimming took 3 bases from V and 2 from J, leaving 9 bases between them. Germline loops: CDR1 SGHNT, CDR2 YYREEE (reference sequence). The CDR3 DNA sequence: TGTGCCAGCAGCTCCGACGGGGCCTACGAGCAGTACTTC. As protein: CASSSDGAYEQYF.

The chain recombines TRBV7-2 with TRBJ2-5; TRBD1 matches 8 bases. This CDR3 has 14 amino acids. V shed 4 bases, J shed 2 bases, and the junction held 3 bases outside the gene matches. CDR1 SGHTA and CDR2 FQGNSA come from the germline V gene. Written as DNA, the CDR3 is TGTGCCAGCAGCTCTCAGGGGGCTCAAGAGACCCAGTACTTC. Its protein product is CASSSQGAQETQYF.

V and J are TRBV2 and TRBJ1-5; possible D gene TRBD1, 5 bases. The germline gives CDR1 SNHLY, CDR2 FYNNEI. V gave up 2 bases and J gave up 4 bases, with 12 bases separating them. CDR3 size: 15 residues. CDR3 loop: CASSEFEGWNQPQHF. As DNA, the CDR3 is TGTGCCAGCAGTGAATTTGAGGGGTGGAATCAGCCCCAGCATTTT.

This clone was found a few times. The CDR3 protein is CASSYSGGGSNEQFF. CDR3 bases: TGTGCCAGCAGTTACTCTGGCGGGGGGAGCAATGAGCAGTTCTTC. This rearrangement joins TRBV6-5 to TRBJ2-1; TRBD2 matches 8 bases. The germline V gene encodes CDR1 MNHEY and CDR2 SVGAGI. Trimming at V came to 0 bases and at J to 6 bases, leaving 4 bases not matched to a gene. The CDR3 loop spans 15 amino acids.